The next 13 T cell receptor beta chains were all read from a single sample in a study of blood T cell repertoires in COVID-19. Assay used: immunoSEQ multiplex PCR; TCRdb lists only in-frame clones, some missing. The sample comprises 84,000 or so clones, roughly 73% of which are singletons, and around 10% rests with the top ten. Sequencing was performed on peripheral blood. Receptors originate from a human donor in a cohort sampled during active COVID-19.

This clone was seen more than once but under ten times. The chain uses TRBV27 and TRBJ1-6; maybe TRBD1 (6 bases). The ends were cut back, 5 bases at V and 7 bases at J, with 12 bases in the middle. The CDR3 contains 14 residues. The germline V gene has CDR1 MNHEY and CDR2 SMNVEV (reference sequence). The CDR3 bases are TGTGCCAGCAGTCCGGACAGCCCCAATTCACCCCTCCACTTT. Encoded protein: CASSPDSPNSPLHF.

The CDR3 sequence is CASSDPVGHEQYF. CDR3 nucleotides: TGTGCCAGCAGTGATCCCGTGGGCCACGAGCAGTACTTC. The chain links TRBV6-1 to TRBJ2-7; D uncertain. V was trimmed by 3 bases and J by 5 bases, leaving 11 bases between them. Per germline, CDR1 MNHNS and CDR2 SASEGT. The length of the CDR3 is 13 residues.

The CDR3 loop reads CATGGYGGSSGANVLTF. Here the CDR3 DNA reads TGTGCCACCGGGGGATACGGGGGAAGCTCTGGGGCCAACGTCCTGACTTTC. J is TRBJ2-6 and V is TRBV7-9; D is perhaps TRBD2 (6 bases). The germline V gene encodes CDR1 SEHNR and CDR2 FQNEAQ (reference sequence). The CDR3 spans 17 residues. V was shortened by 10 bases and J by 0 bases, with 19 bases between the two germline ends.

This clone came up once. CDR3 sequence (DNA): TGTGCCAGCAGCGGGGGACTAGGTCTCTACGAGCAGTACTTC. Protein sequence: CASSGGLGLYEQYF. The genes are TRBV6-5 and TRBJ2-7; the match to TRBD2 covers 8 bases. V dropped 6 bases and J dropped 3; count of bases not matched to a gene: 7. Germline-derived CDR1 and CDR2 are MNHEY and SVGAGI. The CDR3 contains 14 residues.

In this sample, this clone turned up a few times. This chain uses TRBV7-2 with TRBJ2-5; 7 nucleotides match TRBD1. Per the germline V gene, CDR1 is SGHTA and CDR2 is FQGNSA. The CDR3 is 14 amino acids. V lost 6 bases, J lost 5 bases, and 9 bases stayed unmatched. The CDR3 sequence: CASSPGQVGETQYF. CDR3 DNA sequence: TGTGCCAGCAGTCCCGGACAGGTCGGGGAGACCCAGTACTTC.

The V call is TRBV3-1 (or the pseudogene TRBV3-2), the J call TRBJ2-1; 9 bases are shared with TRBD1. The CDR3 has 13 amino acids. V shed 6 bases and J 9 bases; nucleotides not matched to a gene: 6. Germline-derived CDR1 and CDR2 are LGHDT and YNNKEL (reference sequence). The CDR3: CASSPTGGTEQFF. CDR3 DNA: TGTGCCAGCAGTCCCACAGGGGGCACTGAGCAGTTCTTC.

CDR3 sequence: CASLRQVLDEAFF. The CDR3 DNA sequence: TGTGCCAGCCTAAGACAGGTGCTTGATGAAGCTTTCTTT. V usage is TRBV2 and J usage is TRBJ1-1, with D possibly matching TRBD1 (6 bases). Germline V gene lookup returns CDR1 SNHLY and CDR2 FYNNEI. The length of the CDR3 is 13 residues. Trimming removed 8 bases at V and 7 bases at J, with 17 bases between.

This chain joins TRBV6-1 and TRBJ1-1; TRBD1 matches at 7 bases. The CDR3 extends over 19 amino acids. The germline CDR1 and CDR2 sequences are MNHNS and SASEGT. Trimming took 3 bases from V and 4 from J; bases not matched to a gene: 20. The CDR3: CASSEARQGISKQRTEAFF. In nucleotides, the CDR3 is TGTGCCAGCAGTGAGGCCCGACAGGGCATCTCCAAACAGCGCACTGAAGCTTTCTTT.

V usage is TRBV6-2 or TRBV6-3 and J usage is TRBJ2-7; 12 bases match TRBD2. CDR1 MNHEY and CDR2 SVGEGT come from the germline V gene. V trimming: 5 bases; J trimming: 2 bases; junction bases outside the gene matches: 1. The CDR3 spans 14 residues. CDR3 sequence (DNA): TGTGCCAGCAGTCTAGCGGGGGGGACCTACGAGCAGTACTTC. Amino acids: CASSLAGGTYEQYF.

V and J are TRBV5-1 and TRBJ1-2; a weak D match, TRBD1 (5 bases). The germline V gene has CDR1 SGHRS and CDR2 YFSETQ. V lost 4 bases and J 7 bases, leaving 11 bases between the germline ends. CDR3 length equals 12 residues. The CDR3 here is CASSPDSTGYTF. CDR3 DNA: TGCGCCAGCAGCCCCGACAGTACTGGCTACACCTTC.

This sequence joins TRBV3-1 (or the pseudogene TRBV3-2) and TRBJ2-7, with 12 bases aligning to TRBD2. Germline V lookup: CDR1 LGHDT, CDR2 YNNKEL (reference sequence). The junction had 6 bases not matched to a gene; V was cut back by 4 bases and J by 2 bases. This CDR3 spans 16 amino acids. The CDR3 nucleotides read TGTGCCAGCAGCCGATCTAGCGGGGGGGCAACCTACGAGCAGTACTTC. It is translated as CASSRSSGGATYEQYF.

This sequence joins TRBV6-5 and TRBJ2-2; D not resolved. The germline gives CDR1 MNHEY, CDR2 SVGAGI. V was clipped by 10 bases and J by 5 bases, with 17 bases between them. The CDR3 is made up of 14 amino acids. The CDR3 reads CAKARETETGELFF. CDR3 nucleotide sequence: TGTGCCAAGGCCCGAGAGACTGAGACCGGGGAGCTGTTTTTT.

CDR3 DNA sequence: TGTGCCAGCAGCTTGGTTGAGGGACAGGGGGCGCGGGGCTCGCAGTATTTT. It specifies CASSLVEGQGARGSQYF. The chain employs TRBV5-6 and TRBJ2-3; 12 bases line up with TRBD1. The CDR3 is 17 amino acids. CDR1 and CDR2 from the germline V gene are SGHDT and YYEEEE. V shed 0 bases, J shed 10 bases, and the junction held 12 bases outside the gene matches.